This T cell receptor (beta chain) was recovered during a study of identical twins. A single record per CDR3 protein comes from TCRdb applying MiXCR to the 5' RACE reads. The sample comprises a few hundred thousand distinct CDR3 sequences, approximately 9.6% of which are singletons, and approximately 3.2% rests with the top ten. Trimming pared 0 bases from V and 4 bases from J, leaving 18 bases between. Per the germline V gene, CDR1 is SGHRS and CDR2 is YFSETQ. CDR3 size: 17 residues. This same sample was also taken into another study, of yellow fever vaccine responses in identical twins.

This sequence was found in a woman younger than 30 in good health. The sequenced sample consisted of PBMCs. The rearrangement joins TRBV5-1 to TRBJ2-3; the D gene is possibly TRBD2 (6 bases). This CDR3 reads CASSLAARGSGSDTQYF. The CDR3 coding sequence is TGCGCCAGCAGCTTGGCCGCCCGGGGTAGCGGTTCAGATACGCAGTATTTT.